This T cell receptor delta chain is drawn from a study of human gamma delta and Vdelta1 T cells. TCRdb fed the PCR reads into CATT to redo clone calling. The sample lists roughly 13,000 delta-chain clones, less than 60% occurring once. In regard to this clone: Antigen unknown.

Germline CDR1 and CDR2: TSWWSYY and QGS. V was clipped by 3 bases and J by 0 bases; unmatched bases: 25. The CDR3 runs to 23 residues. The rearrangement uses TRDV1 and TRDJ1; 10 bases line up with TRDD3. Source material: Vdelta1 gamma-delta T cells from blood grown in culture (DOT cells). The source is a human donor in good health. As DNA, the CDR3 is TGTGCTCTTGGGGACCCACCTCCCCGCTCCTTTCGAGGGGGATACGTGTACACCGATAAACTCATCTTT. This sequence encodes CALGDPPPRSFRGGYVYTDKLIF.